Below, 27 T cell receptor beta chains from the same sample are listed, as sequenced in a study of CD8 T cells in ankylosing spondylitis (dated by TCRdb to about 2017). The full study reports these points: Blood from ankylosing spondylitis patients appeared to be characterized by a TCR beta motif composed of eight highly homologous amino acid variants.

Libraries were built with 5' RACE. Sequenced on an Illumina HiSeq 2500. TCRdb took the public reads, trimmed them with fastp at Q25, ran MiXCR for clone calling and kept in-frame beta chains. When rows share a CDR3 protein, they turn into one entry using the most common DNA and genes. The sample profile shows approximately 300,000 distinct CDR3 sequences; 8% of them were found once. In total, the top ten clones hold approximately 14% of the sample. What these receptors recognize is not known. The specimen was blood, either unsorted or a sorted T cell fraction (not recorded which). These receptors originate from a male donor with ankylosing spondylitis.

This clonotype came up a few times. The CDR3 reads CASSFPTSGKQETQYF. The CDR3, as DNA: TGTGCCAGCAGTTTTCCGACTAGCGGGAAACAAGAGACCCAGTACTTC. This chain uses TRBV28 with TRBJ2-5, with 11 nucleotides matching TRBD2. CDR1 is MDHEN and CDR2 is SYDVKM in the germline V gene. The CDR3 runs to 16 residues. J lost 2 bases, V lost 3 bases, and 5 bases had no gene match.

This clonotype was found a few times. The chain joins TRBV7-9 to TRBJ2-1; 12 bases line up with TRBD2. CDR3 length equals 14 residues. V gave up 5 bases and J gave up 8 bases; unmatched junction bases: 4. Germline CDR1 is SEHNR and CDR2 is FQNEAQ (reference sequence). This CDR3 reads CASSPGLAGHEQFF. The CDR3 nucleotides read TGTGCCAGCAGCCCTGGACTAGCGGGACATGAGCAGTTCTTC.

This clonotype was counted a few times. The chain joins TRBV28 to TRBJ2-5; 7 bases match TRBD1. Germline loops: CDR1 MDHEN, CDR2 SYDVKM. The CDR3 has 16 amino acids. With 7 bases clipped from V and 1 base from J, the junction kept 12 bases outside the gene matches. CDR3 amino acids: CASTRPVGQRQETQYF. The CDR3 DNA reads as TGTGCCAGCACTCGACCAGTGGGACAGCGCCAAGAGACCCAGTACTTC.

The chain has TRBV7-2 and TRBJ2-5, with 9 nucleotides matching TRBD2. V lost 4 bases to trimming and J lost 9 bases; unmatched junction nucleotides: 9. Germline V gives CDR1 SGHTA, CDR2 FQGNSA. The CDR3 is 14 amino acids. In DNA form, the CDR3 reads TGTGCCAGCAGCTCAGCGGGAGGCCCTACTGCCCAGTACTTC. It encodes CASSSAGGPTAQYF.

A few counts support this clonotype. The chain couples TRBV24-1 to TRBJ1-1; D call uncertain. The germline V gene encodes CDR1 KGHDR and CDR2 SFDVKD. This CDR3 contains 14 residues. Between the trimmed V and J ends, which lost 3 bases and 1 base, there was a span of 8 bases. DNA for the CDR3: TGTGCCACCAGTGATCCGAGGGCGAACACTGAAGCTTTCTTT. It translates to CATSDPRANTEAFF.

V usage is TRBV5-1 and J usage is TRBJ2-7; D is uncertain. The CDR3 totals 14 residues. Trimming removed 0 bases at V and 2 bases at J, with 9 bases between. The germline gives CDR1 SGHRS, CDR2 YFSETQ. The CDR3: CASSLGATAYEQYF. The CDR3 nucleotides are TGCGCCAGCAGCTTGGGGGCGACGGCCTACGAGCAGTACTTC.

This clonotype was observed at least ten times. The chain uses TRBV7-3 and TRBJ1-1, with unresolved D. The V end was cut by 1 base, the J end by 5 bases, with 8 bases between. The CDR3 is made up of 13 amino acids. The germline V gene encodes CDR1 SGHTA and CDR2 FQGTGA. As DNA, the CDR3 is TGTGCCAGCAGCTTAAGTGGAAGTACTGAAGCTTTCTTT. Its protein product is CASSLSGSTEAFF.

This clonotype has just a few counts. The chain uses TRBV3-1 and TRBJ1-1; D call uncertain. Trimming took 1 base from V and 0 from J, leaving 12 bases between them. The germline CDR1 and CDR2 sequences are LGHDT and YNNKEL (reference sequence). This CDR3 has 16 amino acids. The CDR3 region has the DNA TGTGCCAGCAGCCAAGCTACGGAGGGAATGAACACTGAAGCTTTCTTT. Amino acid sequence: CASSQATEGMNTEAFF.

This clonotype was counted at least ten times. This chain joins TRBV24-1 and TRBJ2-2; 8 nucleotides align to TRBD1. The ends lost 8 bases at V and 1 base at J; junction bases unmatched: 5. The germline V gene encodes CDR1 KGHDR and CDR2 SFDVKD. The CDR3 runs to 15 residues. The CDR3 bases are TGTGCCACCACCGGGACAGGACGGAACACCGGGGAGCTGTTTTTT. This encodes CATTGTGRNTGELFF.

The CDR3 bases are TGTGCCAGCACCGGGACCGGGGAGCTGTTTTTT. Its protein is CASTGTGELFF. The chain carries TRBV6-2 or TRBV6-3 and TRBJ2-2; D unclear. Trimming cost V 7 bases and J 5 bases, with 5 bases left between them. The length of the CDR3 is 11 residues. Germline V gives CDR1 MNHEY, CDR2 SVGEGT.

The genes are TRBV27 and TRBJ2-7; 7 positions agree with TRBD1. J was trimmed by 1 base and V by 5 bases; bases with no gene match: 5. Germline loops: CDR1 MNHEY, CDR2 SMNVEV (reference sequence). The CDR3 runs to 14 residues. The chain's CDR3 is CASSHLGQSYEQYF. CDR3 sequence (DNA): TGTGCCAGCAGTCACCTGGGACAGTCCTACGAGCAGTACTTC.

The chain links TRBV29-1 to TRBJ2-7, with 9 bases lining up with TRBD2. J lost 4 bases, V lost 7 bases, and 8 bases had no gene match. Germline CDR1 SQVTM, CDR2 ANQGSEA. The length of the CDR3 is 13 residues. Here the CDR3 DNA reads TGCAGCGCGCGGGGGGGGCGACCATACGAGCAGTACTTC. Translating it yields CSARGGRPYEQYF.

This clonotype was seen ten or more times. The chain joins TRBV20-1 to TRBJ2-3; possibly TRBD1 for D (6 bases). Germline-derived CDR1 and CDR2 are DFQATT and SNEGSKA (reference sequence). V lost 7 bases and J 2 bases, leaving 16 bases between the germline ends. This CDR3 contains 14 residues. The CDR3 coding sequence is TGCAGTGTACCAAGGGACACTGCCACAGATACGCAGTATTTT. This encodes CSVPRDTATDTQYF.

The chain has TRBV11-2 and TRBJ2-7; D uncertain. The V and J ends lost 3 bases and 0 bases respectively, with 21 bases between them. This CDR3 region has 18 residues. Germline-derived CDR1 and CDR2 are SGHAT and FQNNGV. CDR3 nucleotides: TGTGCCAGCAGCTTCCTGGTAGCCAAAACAATGTTCTCCTACGAGCAGTACTTC. As protein: CASSFLVAKTMFSYEQYF.

The genes are TRBV4-1 and TRBJ2-7; 11 positions agree with TRBD2. CDR3 length: 17 residues. Losses at the gene ends were 1 base for V and 0 bases for J; bases not matched to a gene: 5. The germline CDR1 and CDR2 sequences are MGHRA and YSYEKL. Written as DNA, the CDR3 is TGCGCCAGCAGCCAAGCCACTAGCGGGAGCTTCTCCTACGAGCAGTACTTC. This codes for CASSQATSGSFSYEQYF.

V usage is TRBV9 and J usage is TRBJ2-7, with D perhaps matching TRBD2 (6 bases). V shed 0 bases and J shed 0 bases, with 10 bases lying between them. The germline V gene encodes CDR1 SGDLS and CDR2 YYNGEE. This CDR3 spans 15 amino acids. Here the CDR3 reads CASSVGAGNSYEQYF. The CDR3 DNA is TGTGCCAGCAGCGTAGGAGCGGGTAACTCCTACGAGCAGTACTTC.

This clonotype appeared many times. J is TRBJ2-1 and V is TRBV4-1; 8 nucleotides match TRBD2. This CDR3 spans 16 amino acids. Germline V CDR1 and CDR2: MGHRA, YSYEKL. The ends lost 0 bases at V and 5 bases at J; junction bases unmatched: 6. DNA for the CDR3: TGCGCCAGCAGCCAAGAAGGGCTAGCGGGTAACAATGAGCAGTTCTTC. It is translated as CASSQEGLAGNNEQFF.

The J gene is TRBJ2-5, the V gene TRBV29-1, with D uncertain. The CDR3 sequence is 12 residues long. The V end was cut by 0 bases, the J end by 3 bases, with 5 bases between. Germline loops: CDR1 SQVTM, CDR2 ANQGSEA. The DNA for the CDR3 is TGCAGCGTTGAAGAGGTGGAAGAGACCCAGTACTTC. Translating it yields CSVEEVEETQYF.

In its sample, this clonotype was seen many times. The chain uses TRBV28 and TRBJ1-4; a possible D gene is TRBD1 (6 bases). CDR3 size: 14 residues. From germline, CDR1 is MDHEN and CDR2 SYDVKM. The V end was cut by 6 bases, the J end by 7 bases, with 15 bases between. CDR3 residues: CASRRTVGREKLFF. As DNA, the CDR3 is TGTGCCAGCAGACGGACAGTGGGTCGTGAAAAACTGTTTTTT.

This clonotype has a count of ten or more. The chain employs TRBV12-3 or TRBV12-4 and TRBJ1-4; tentative D call: TRBD1 (6 bases). The CDR3 totals 15 residues. The V end lost 3 bases, the J end lost 2 bases, and 10 bases lay between the germline ends. The CDR3 region is CASSFSGETNEKLFF. The CDR3, as DNA: TGTGCCAGCAGTTTCTCAGGGGAGACTAATGAAAAACTGTTTTTT.

This clonotype showed up many times. This chain connects TRBV28 to TRBJ2-7; perhaps TRBD2 as D (6 bases). The CDR3 consists of 14 residues. Germline V gene lookup returns CDR1 MDHEN and CDR2 SYDVKM. The V end was cut by 6 bases, the J end by 2 bases, with 14 bases between. For the CDR3, the DNA is TGTGCCAGCAGACTCCGACTAGAGGCCTACGAGCAGTACTTC. Protein product: CASRLRLEAYEQYF. The complete variable domain, with remaining parts taken from reference TRBV28 and TRBJ2-7, reads DVKVTQSSRYLVKRTGEKVFLECVQDMDHENMFWYRQDPGLGLRLIYFSYDVKMKEKGDIPEGYSVSREKKERFSLILESASTNQTSMYLCASRLRLEAYEQYFGPGTRLTVT.

CDR3 loop: CASSLEDGRDEKLFF. In nucleotides, the CDR3 is TGCGCCAGCAGCTTGGAAGACGGGCGGGATGAAAAACTGTTTTTT. This rearrangement joins TRBV5-1 to TRBJ1-4; D not certain. V was cut by 0 bases and J by 6 bases, with 12 bases left in between. Germline loops: CDR1 SGHRS, CDR2 YFSETQ. The CDR3 has 15 amino acids. The variable domain in full, completed from reference TRBV5-1 and TRBJ1-4, reads KAGVTQTPRYLIKTRGQQVTLSCSPISGHRSVSWYQQTPGQGLQFLFEYFSETQRNKGNFPGRFSGRQFSNSRSEMNVSTLELGDSALYLCASSLEDGRDEKLFFGSGTQLSVL.

This clonotype was counted a few times. The chain couples TRBV29-1 to TRBJ2-5, with D unclear. Germline-derived CDR1 and CDR2 are SQVTM and ANQGSEA. Trimming removed 8 bases at V and 4 bases at J, with 11 bases between. This CDR3 has 11 amino acids. The CDR3 DNA follows: TGCAGCTCGGTACGGGCAGAGACCCAGTACTTC. It encodes CSSVRAETQYF.

A few counts support this clonotype. The chain carries TRBV29-1 and TRBJ2-3; 7 positions agree with TRBD2. The CDR3 runs 13 residues. Germline V gene lookup returns CDR1 SQVTM and CDR2 ANQGSEA. Losses at the gene ends were 1 base for V and 8 bases for J; bases not matched to a gene: 6. CDR3 sequence: CSVEGGGGGTQYF. CDR3 sequence (DNA): TGCAGCGTTGAAGGCGGGGGAGGCGGTACGCAGTATTTT.

The chain carries TRBV7-9 and TRBJ1-3; D may be TRBD1 (5 bases). The CDR3 totals 15 residues. Trimming pared 4 bases from V and 0 bases from J, leaving 10 bases between. The germline CDR1 and CDR2 sequences are SEHNR and FQNEAQ (reference sequence). CDR3 bases: TGTGCCAGCAGCTGGGGCACCAGCTCTGGAAACACCATATATTTT. Its translation: CASSWGTSSGNTIYF.

This clonotype was counted only a few times. The chain joins TRBV20-1 to TRBJ1-6, with D uncertain. The germline V gene encodes CDR1 DFQATT and CDR2 SNEGSKA (reference sequence). Trimming took 3 bases from V and 0 from J, leaving 12 bases between them. The CDR3 has 16 amino acids. DNA for the CDR3: TGCAGTGCTAGCAGGCAGTCTAGCTCCTATAATTCACCCCTCCACTTT. Its translation is CSASRQSSSYNSPLHF.

V and J are TRBV30 and TRBJ1-1; 7 positions match TRBD1. Germline values: CDR1 GTSNPN, CDR2 SVGIG (reference sequence). The CDR3 runs to 13 residues. V dropped 5 bases and J dropped 7; count of bases not matched to a gene: 10. The CDR3, as DNA: TGTGCCTGGGACAGGGCCGTCTGGGGTGAAGCTTTCTTT. Protein product: CAWDRAVWGEAFF.